One sample yielded the 29 T cell receptor beta chains listed below, sequenced in a study of beta chain features in type 1 diabetes. What was sequenced were expressed TCRB transcripts, since all of the isolated RNA had been reverse transcribed. Data came from immunoSEQ multiplex PCR; TCRdb stores just in-frame clones and leaves some out. The sample yields about 160,000 clones, roughly 60% seen once. Study-wide results and caveats: TCRB CDR3s were moderately but significantly shorter in Type 1 diabetes patients in all four CD4+ subsets.

The antigens for these receptors are not known. The specimen sequenced was naive CD4+ T cells from blood. These receptors all come from a man in his thirties or forties with type 1 diabetes.

This clone was detected once. The chain joins TRBV7-2 to TRBJ1-1, with a tentative D call TRBD1 (5 bases). V was cut by 5 bases and J by 4 bases, with 17 bases left in between. Germline CDR1 reads SGHTA; CDR2 reads FQGNSA. The CDR3 covers 15 residues. CDR3: CASSPGTRTATEAFF. The CDR3 nucleotides are TGTGCCAGCAGCCCTGGGACGAGGACGGCCACTGAAGCTTTCTTT.

The rearrangement joins TRBV5-1 to TRBJ2-7, with 8 bases that match TRBD1. Germline CDR1 is SGHRS and CDR2 is YFSETQ. The CDR3 runs 13 residues. V lost 4 bases to trimming and J lost 5 bases; unmatched junction nucleotides: 5. The CDR3 nucleotides are TGCGCCAGCAGCAATGGACAGGGCAACGAGCAGTACTTC. Protein product: CASSNGQGNEQYF.

The CDR3 nucleotides are TGTGCCAGCAGCGTAGCGAGCGGGTCCTACGAGCAGTACTTC. Its translation is CASSVASGSYEQYF. The chain employs TRBV9 and TRBJ2-7; D might be TRBD2 (6 bases). The V end was cut by 0 bases, the J end by 1 base, with 8 bases between. Germline CDR1 is SGDLS and CDR2 is YYNGEE. This CDR3 comprises 14 residues.

The chain carries TRBV9 and TRBJ2-5; TRBD2 aligns across 11 bases. With 4 bases clipped from V and 2 bases from J, the junction kept 7 bases outside the gene matches. Germline CDR1 is SGDLS and CDR2 is YYNGEE. The CDR3 runs 16 residues. The CDR3 protein is CASSQFSGGAQETQYF. The CDR3 bases are TGTGCCAGCAGCCAATTTAGCGGGGGGGCTCAAGAGACCCAGTACTTC. Full variable domain (rest looked up from reference TRBV9 and TRBJ2-5): DSGVTQTPKHLITATGQRVTLRCSPRSGDLSVYWYQQSLDQGLQFLIQYYNGEERAKGNILERFSAQQFPDLHSELNLSSLELGDSALYFCASSQFSGGAQETQYFGPGTRLLVL.

The V and J genes are TRBV20-1 and TRBJ2-7, with D tentatively TRBD1 (5 bases). Germline CDR1 and CDR2: DFQATT and SNEGSKA (reference sequence). Trimming left V 5 bases short and J 5 bases short, with 10 bases between. The CDR3 is 11 amino acids. The CDR3 loop is CSAPQGDEQYF. The CDR3 DNA reads as TGCAGTGCTCCTCAGGGCGACGAGCAGTACTTC.

DNA for the CDR3: TGTGCCAGCAGCCCGTTAGGGTGGGGAGGAGAGACCCAGTACTTC. Translation gives CASSPLGWGGETQYF. This chain connects TRBV7-2 to TRBJ2-5, with D possibly TRBD2 on 6 matching bases. CDR3 length equals 15 residues. Trimming removed 5 bases at V and 4 bases at J, with 17 bases between. The germline gives CDR1 SGHTA, CDR2 FQGNSA.

This clone showed up just a few times. The chain couples TRBV7-2 to TRBJ2-3; D is unresolved. Trimming took 3 bases from V and 1 from J, leaving 5 bases between them. This CDR3 region has 13 residues. Per germline, CDR1 SGHTA and CDR2 FQGNSA. This chain's CDR3 is CASSLSRTDTQYF. The CDR3 nucleotides read TGTGCCAGCAGCTTGTCACGCACAGATACGCAGTATTTT.

V gene TRBV29-1 combines with J gene TRBJ1-2; D possibly corresponds to TRBD1 (5 bases). CDR1 and CDR2 from the germline V gene are SQVTM and ANQGSEA. V was cut by 0 bases and J by 5 bases, with 16 bases left in between. CDR3 length equals 15 residues. CDR3 residues: CSVEDPSGPRYGYTF. For the CDR3, the DNA is TGCAGCGTTGAAGATCCCTCAGGGCCTAGGTATGGCTACACCTTC.

Points on this clone: Other DNA sequences in this specimen translate into the identical CDR3. V usage is TRBV9 and J usage is TRBJ2-2; D gene unclear. CDR3 length: 14 residues. The V gene lost 0 bases and the J gene lost 2 bases, with 5 bases spanning the gap. Germline V lookup: CDR1 SGDLS, CDR2 YYNGEE. CDR3 sequence: CASSVVANTGELFF. For the CDR3, the DNA is TGTGCCAGCAGCGTAGTGGCAAACACCGGGGAGCTGTTTTTT.

The rearrangement joins TRBV9 to TRBJ2-5, with D tentatively TRBD1 (5 bases). The CDR3 is made up of 14 amino acids. Trimming cost V 4 bases and J 5 bases, with 15 bases left between them. Germline assignment: CDR1 SGDLS and CDR2 YYNGEE. The CDR3 DNA reads TGTGCCAGCAGCCCGAGTCCCAGACAGGAGACCCAGTACTTC. It translates to CASSPSPRQETQYF.

This clone occurred a few times. The rearrangement links TRBV7-2 to TRBJ2-7; the D is unclear. Trimming removed 5 bases at V and 0 bases at J, with 5 bases between. The CDR3 runs to 12 residues. Germline V lookup: CDR1 SGHTA, CDR2 FQGNSA. The CDR3 is CASSPYSYEQYF. In DNA, the CDR3 is TGTGCCAGCAGCCCCTACTCCTACGAGCAGTACTTC.

This rearrangement joins TRBV30 to TRBJ1-6; maybe TRBD1 (5 bases). The germline V and J ends were trimmed by 4 bases and 11 bases, with 15 bases remaining between them. The CDR3 sequence is 13 residues long. Germline V gives CDR1 GTSNPN, CDR2 SVGIG (reference sequence). Here the CDR3 DNA reads TGTGCCTGGACCCTGGGGGGGGATGCACCCCTCCACTTT. The encoded protein is CAWTLGGDAPLHF.

V usage is TRBV9 and J usage is TRBJ2-5; 10 positions match TRBD2. Looked up from germline, CDR1 is SGDLS and CDR2 is YYNGEE. V lost 2 bases to trimming and J lost 3 bases; unmatched junction nucleotides: 7. The CDR3 runs 16 residues. The CDR3 DNA reads TGTGCCAGCAGCGTTCTAGCGGGGGCGAATAAAGAGACCCAGTACTTC. Residues: CASSVLAGANKETQYF.

The chain couples TRBV29-1 to TRBJ2-1; TRBD2 might be the D (7 bases). This CDR3 is 16 amino acids long. Trimming took off 6 bases at V and 9 bases at J, with 27 bases between the two ends. Germline lookup yields CDR1 SQVTM and CDR2 ANQGSEA. The CDR3 coding sequence is TGCAGCGTCGGGGGCAAACAGGGAGGGGTTCTAGGTGAGCAGTTCTTC. Translating gives CSVGGKQGGVLGEQFF.

This sequence joins TRBV7-2 and TRBJ2-5; 7 positions match TRBD1. V trimming: 5 bases; J trimming: 2 bases; junction bases outside the gene matches: 2. This CDR3 has 13 amino acids. Looked up from germline, CDR1 is SGHTA and CDR2 is FQGNSA. CDR3 residues: CASSPGQQETQYF. DNA of the CDR3: TGTGCCAGCAGCCCGGGACAGCAAGAGACCCAGTACTTC.

The chain is built from TRBV9 and TRBJ2-3; no reliable D call. Trimming stripped 2 bases from V and 4 bases from J, with 17 bases between. CDR1 SGDLS and CDR2 YYNGEE come from the germline V gene. The CDR3 is 16 residues long. The CDR3 region is CASSVHLTSIPDTQYF. CDR3 DNA: TGTGCCAGCAGCGTCCACTTGACCTCGATCCCAGATACGCAGTATTTT.

The chain has TRBV19 and TRBJ2-7; the match to TRBD1 covers 9 bases. CDR3 length: 16 amino acids. Germline CDR1 LNHDA, CDR2 SQIVND (reference sequence). Trimming cost V 1 base and J 6 bases; bases outside gene matches: 10. CDR3 sequence reads: CASSIVGTGISCEQYF. DNA for the CDR3: TGTGCCAGTAGTATAGTCGGGACAGGGATAAGTTGCGAGCAGTACTTC.

V usage is TRBV9 and J usage is TRBJ2-7; unclear D gene. Germline V gene lookup returns CDR1 SGDLS and CDR2 YYNGEE. The CDR3 covers 13 residues. The V and J ends lost 0 bases and 3 bases respectively, with 7 bases between them. The CDR3 reads CASSVGLLYEQYF. As DNA, the CDR3 is TGTGCCAGCAGCGTAGGTCTTCTCTACGAGCAGTACTTC.

Of note for this clone: Other DNA sequences in the same sample also yield this CDR3. The chain joins TRBV29-1 to TRBJ2-7, with D perhaps matching TRBD2 (5 bases). The CDR3 loop spans 11 amino acids. Trimming shortened V by 6 bases and J by 4 bases, and 10 bases separated the two germline ends. The germline V gene has CDR1 SQVTM and CDR2 ANQGSEA. This CDR3 is CSVGEGYEQYF. DNA of the CDR3: TGCAGCGTGGGTGAGGGATACGAGCAGTACTTC.

The CDR3 region has the DNA TGCAGCGTTGACAGGGGCTACGAGCAGTACTTC. Protein: CSVDRGYEQYF. The rearrangement links TRBV29-1 to TRBJ2-7; maybe TRBD1 (6 bases). This CDR3 comprises 11 residues. The germline gives CDR1 SQVTM, CDR2 ANQGSEA. V gave up 3 bases and J gave up 3 bases, with 6 bases separating them.

CDR3 nucleotides: TGTGCCAGCAGCTCTAGGGGGAATACTGAAGCTTTCTTT. This sequence encodes CASSSRGNTEAFF. V gene TRBV7-2 combines with J gene TRBJ1-1, with D possibly being TRBD1 (6 bases). Trimming removed 4 bases from V and 5 bases from J, with 11 bases in between. The CDR3 is 13 residues long. Germline assignment: CDR1 SGHTA and CDR2 FQGNSA.

A few counts support this clone. The CDR3 DNA reads TGTGCTAGTGGTAAGGGGACAGACTACAATGAGCAGTTCTTC. This codes for CASGKGTDYNEQFF. J is TRBJ2-1 and V is TRBV12-5, with 7 nucleotides matching TRBD1. This CDR3 comprises 14 residues. The trim removed 5 bases at V and 3 bases at J, leaving 4 bases unmatched. In germline, CDR1 is LGHNT, CDR2 FRNRAP.

J is TRBJ2-3 and V is TRBV11-2; a possible D gene is TRBD1 (5 bases). The V and J ends lost 3 bases and 4 bases respectively, with 8 bases between them. From germline, CDR1 is SGHAT and CDR2 FQNNGV. The CDR3 loop spans 13 amino acids. CDR3 sequence (DNA): TGTGCCAGCAGCTTCGCAGGGCCAGATACGCAGTATTTT. As protein: CASSFAGPDTQYF.

The chain combines TRBV7-9 with TRBJ1-3; tentatively, D is TRBD1 (6 bases). V lost 5 bases and J lost 1, with 6 bases in between. The CDR3 extends over 13 amino acids. Per the germline V gene, CDR1 is SEHNR and CDR2 is FQNEAQ (reference sequence). The DNA for the CDR3 is TGTGCCAGCAGCACAGGGTCTGGAAACACCATATATTTT. Translated: CASSTGSGNTIYF.

This clone was observed a few times. V usage is TRBV2 and J usage is TRBJ2-6; D not certain. This CDR3 is built from 14 residues. Trimming removed 7 bases from V and 2 bases from J, with 9 bases in between. CDR1 and CDR2 (germline): SNHLY, FYNNEI. The CDR3 sequence is CASKGLAGANVLTF. CDR3 coding DNA: TGTGCCAGCAAGGGTTTGGCTGGGGCCAACGTCCTGACTTTC.

The rearrangement joins TRBV7-9 to TRBJ1-2, with 11 bases lining up with TRBD1. The CDR3 is made up of 18 amino acids. The germline V gene encodes CDR1 SEHNR and CDR2 FQNEAQ (reference sequence). After removal of 5 bases from V and 4 bases from J, the junction contained 15 bases not matched to a gene. This chain's CDR3 is CASSGRRTGGDWFYGYTF. The DNA of the CDR3 is TGTGCCAGCAGCGGACGCCGGACAGGGGGCGATTGGTTCTATGGCTACACCTTC.

The chain combines TRBV29-1 with TRBJ1-1; D uncertain. CDR3 length equals 12 residues. Germline V lookup: CDR1 SQVTM, CDR2 ANQGSEA. V was shortened by 6 bases and J by 4 bases, with 12 bases between the two germline ends. Here the CDR3 reads CSVSRGITEAFF. The CDR3 nucleotides read TGCAGCGTGAGTCGGGGAATCACTGAAGCTTTCTTT. The entire variable domain, with the rest obtained from reference TRBV29-1 and TRBJ1-1, is as follows: SAVISQKPSRDICQRGTSLTIQCQVDSQVTMMFWYRQQPGQSLTLIATANQGSEATYESGFVIDKFPISRPNLTFSTLTVSNMSPEDSSIYLCSVSRGITEAFFGQGTRLTVV.

J is TRBJ2-3 and V is TRBV30; 7 bases agree with TRBD1. The CDR3 has 14 residues. V trimming: 5 bases; J trimming: 8 bases; junction bases outside the gene matches: 13. Per the germline V gene, CDR1 is GTSNPN and CDR2 is SVGIG (reference sequence). This CDR3 reads CAWHPGQRPTTQYF. The CDR3 coding sequence is TGTGCCTGGCACCCGGGACAGCGACCAACTACGCAGTATTTT.

The chain joins TRBV10-3 to TRBJ2-3, with D perhaps TRBD2 (7 bases). Germline lookup yields CDR1 ENHRY and CDR2 SYGVKD. The CDR3 sequence is 14 residues long. V gave up 6 bases and J gave up 4 bases, with 14 bases separating them. The CDR3 reads CAIRGRGASDTQYF. CDR3 DNA: TGTGCCATCAGAGGGAGGGGGGCTTCAGATACGCAGTATTTT.